These 32 T cell receptor beta chains came from one sample sequenced in a study of blood T cell repertoires in COVID-19. Here immunoSEQ multiplex PCR was the method, and the copy in TCRdb shows in-frame clones only, minus some. This sample has around 78,000 clones, with approximately 86% found just once. The sequenced material came from peripheral blood. All receptors derive from a woman aged 55-69 years with acute or convalescent COVID-19.

The chain uses TRBV9 and TRBJ2-1; D ambiguous. This CDR3 contains 14 residues. Trimming took 0 bases from V and 5 from J, leaving 9 bases between them. CDR1 and CDR2 from the germline V gene are SGDLS and YYNGEE. CDR3 DNA sequence: TGTGCCAGCAGCGTAGAAACTTATAACAATGAGCAGTTCTTC. It codes for CASSVETYNNEQFF.

The V gene is TRBV7-7, the J gene TRBJ2-1; 14 bases fit TRBD2. The ends lost 4 bases at V and 3 bases at J; junction bases unmatched: 11. The CDR3 length is 19 residues. The V gene's germline CDR1 is SSHAT and CDR2 FNYEAQ (reference sequence). Here the CDR3 DNA reads TGTGCCAGCAGCTCCGGGACTAGCGGGGGCCTGCGTATCTACAATGAGCAGTTCTTC. This encodes CASSSGTSGGLRIYNEQFF.

The sample holds one count of this clone. The J gene is TRBJ1-5, the V gene TRBV27; weak D call: TRBD1 (6 bases). Germline V gene sequence: CDR1 MNHEY, CDR2 SMNVEV (reference sequence). V was trimmed by 1 base and J by 1 base, leaving 14 bases between them. The CDR3 runs to 17 residues. The CDR3 sequence is CASSLFGTTGSNQPQHF. The CDR3 nucleotides are TGTGCCAGCAGTTTATTCGGGACAACCGGGAGCAATCAGCCCCAGCATTTT.

The chain recombines TRBV6-1 with TRBJ1-2; 7 bases align to TRBD1. From germline, CDR1 is MNHNS and CDR2 SASEGT. The CDR3 is 16 residues long. V lost 2 bases to trimming and J lost 2 bases; unmatched junction nucleotides: 8. DNA of the CDR3: TGTGCCAGCAGTGAAAGGCGGGACAGCTTCAACTATGGCTACACCTTC. This sequence encodes CASSERRDSFNYGYTF.

V usage is TRBV28 and J usage is TRBJ1-1; weak D call: TRBD1 (6 bases). V lost 2 bases and J lost 5, with 12 bases in between. CDR3 length: 14 amino acids. Germline values: CDR1 MDHEN, CDR2 SYDVKM. The CDR3 loop is CASSLRGWRTEAFF. Here the CDR3 DNA reads TGTGCCAGCAGTTTAAGGGGGTGGAGGACTGAAGCTTTCTTT.

The chain is built from TRBV28 and TRBJ2-7; 13 bases agree with TRBD2. This CDR3 is 16 amino acids long. V was pared by 1 base and J by 2 bases, with 2 bases of the junction left unmatched. Germline V CDR1 and CDR2: MDHEN, SYDVKM. CDR3 in amino acids: CASSLYTSGGAYEQYF. In DNA, the CDR3 is TGTGCCAGCAGTTTATACACTAGCGGGGGGGCCTACGAGCAGTACTTC.

The gene calls are TRBV14 and TRBJ2-2; D is undetermined. The CDR3 has 14 residues. The germline CDR1 and CDR2 sequences are SGHDN and FVKESK. V gave up 4 bases and J gave up 1 base, with 7 bases separating them. The chain's CDR3 is CASSRFGNTGELFF. In DNA form, the CDR3 reads TGTGCCAGCAGCCGGTTCGGGAACACCGGGGAGCTGTTTTTT.

The CDR3 region is CASMGGDRGPSWTEAFF. The CDR3 DNA is TGTGCCAGCATGGGGGGGGACAGGGGGCCGTCATGGACTGAAGCTTTCTTT. The chain has TRBV5-4 and TRBJ1-1; 12 positions agree with TRBD1. Germline lookup yields CDR1 SGHNT and CDR2 YYREEE (reference sequence). This CDR3 has 17 residues. The trim removed 6 bases at V and 5 bases at J, leaving 14 bases unmatched.

The chain carries TRBV24-1 and TRBJ1-4; perhaps TRBD1 as D (6 bases). CDR1 and CDR2 (germline): KGHDR, SFDVKD. The V end was cut by 6 bases, the J end by 7 bases, with 14 bases between. CDR3 length: 14 amino acids. Here the CDR3 reads CATSKPGQPEKLFF. The CDR3, as DNA: TGTGCCACCAGTAAACCGGGACAACCTGAAAAACTGTTTTTT.

This chain connects TRBV28 to TRBJ2-7, with TRBD2 matching over 14 bases. CDR3 length equals 16 residues. Per the germline V gene, CDR1 is MDHEN and CDR2 is SYDVKM. Unmatched junction bases numbered 10, after V lost 5 bases and J lost 7 bases. CDR3 nucleotides: TGTGCCAGCAGTCCCCCCCCGGGACTAGCGGGAGTTGAGCAGTACTTC. Amino acid sequence: CASSPPPGLAGVEQYF.

This clone was counted between two and nine times. The rearrangement joins TRBV7-9 to TRBJ1-6; D is unresolved. The ends were cut back, 1 base at V and 11 bases at J, with 12 bases in the middle. The germline V gene has CDR1 SEHNR and CDR2 FQNEAQ (reference sequence). The CDR3 has 14 residues. The CDR3 sequence is CASSLDTVAAPLHF. The CDR3 region has the DNA TGTGCCAGCAGCTTAGACACCGTGGCTGCACCCCTCCACTTT.

This clone occurred once. V gene TRBV9 combines with J gene TRBJ1-6, with TRBD1 as a possible D gene (6 bases). V lost 3 bases to trimming and J lost 1 base, with 11 bases between them. Germline assignment: CDR1 SGDLS and CDR2 YYNGEE. CDR3 length: 16 residues. The CDR3: CASSADSESYNSPLHF. CDR3 sequence (DNA): TGTGCCAGCAGCGCGGACAGTGAGTCCTATAATTCACCCCTCCACTTT.

The V call is TRBV14, the J call TRBJ1-2; D unclear. CDR1 SGHDN and CDR2 FVKESK come from the germline V gene. CDR3 length equals 15 residues. Trimming removed 3 bases from V and 4 bases from J, with 15 bases in between. As DNA, the CDR3 is TGTGCCAGCAGCCAGGGTACCTCAGGAAGCTATGGCTACACCTTC. Translation gives CASSQGTSGSYGYTF.

The V call is TRBV4-3, the J call TRBJ1-1; D not resolved. Trimming pared 8 bases from V and 1 base from J, leaving 11 bases between. Germline assignment: CDR1 LGHNA and CDR2 YSLEER. CDR3 length equals 13 residues. CDR3 nucleotide sequence: TGCGCCAGCGCCGAATACAGGAACACTGAAGCTTTCTTT. It codes for CASAEYRNTEAFF.

V and J are TRBV4-1 and TRBJ1-3; the match to TRBD1 covers 10 bases. Trimming removed 4 bases from V and 4 bases from J; junction bases left unmatched: 13. This CDR3 has 18 residues. Germline-derived CDR1 and CDR2 are MGHRA and YSYEKL. The CDR3 here is CASSRIRQGQGEGNTIYF. CDR3 sequence (DNA): TGCGCCAGCAGCCGAATACGCCAAGGACAGGGGGAAGGAAACACCATATATTTT.

The rearrangement joins TRBV7-3 to TRBJ2-3; no firm D call. The V gene lost 2 bases and the J gene lost 2 bases, with 5 bases spanning the gap. Germline V gene lookup returns CDR1 SGHTA and CDR2 FQGTGA. CDR3 size: 13 residues. The CDR3, as DNA: TGTGCCAGCAGCTTATCTACCACAGATACGCAGTATTTT. This codes for CASSLSTTDTQYF.

The table lists this clone with a count of one. The rearrangement links TRBV2 to TRBJ1-4, with D perhaps TRBD1 (5 bases). Germline V gives CDR1 SNHLY, CDR2 FYNNEI. V gave up 3 bases and J gave up 4 bases, with 15 bases separating them. This CDR3 has 16 amino acids. CDR3 bases: TGTGCCAGCAGTGATATGGGACTGGCGGTTAATGAAAAACTGTTTTTT. Amino acids: CASSDMGLAVNEKLFF.

The V gene is TRBV28, the J gene TRBJ2-2; 8 bases agree with TRBD2. Germline lookup yields CDR1 MDHEN and CDR2 SYDVKM. The CDR3 is 17 residues long. The ends lost 6 bases at V and 4 bases at J; junction bases unmatched: 13. This CDR3 is CASRSAGAGASTGELFF. The CDR3 coding sequence is TGTGCCAGCAGATCAGCGGGGGCGGGAGCGTCCACCGGGGAGCTGTTTTTT.

The genes are TRBV9 and TRBJ1-6; 8 bases match TRBD1. J lost 9 bases, V lost 4 bases, and 9 bases had no gene match. Germline V CDR1 and CDR2: SGDLS, YYNGEE. There are 15 residues in the CDR3. CDR3 nucleotides: TGTGCCAGCAGCTTTCTGGACAGGGAGGGTTCACCCCTCCACTTT. Translated: CASSFLDREGSPLHF.

This clone was recorded a few times. V usage is TRBV7-6 and J usage is TRBJ2-2; perhaps TRBD2 as D (5 bases). Trimming cost V 5 bases and J 2 bases, with 21 bases left between them. CDR3 length: 18 amino acids. Germline V lookup: CDR1 SGHVS, CDR2 FNYEAQ. The CDR3: CASSPLWGPDYNTGELFF. The CDR3 DNA follows: TGTGCCAGCAGCCCTTTATGGGGTCCTGACTATAACACCGGGGAGCTGTTTTTT. Full variable domain (rest looked up from reference TRBV7-6 and TRBJ2-2): GAGVSQSPRYKVTKRGQDVALRCDPISGHVSLYWYRQALGQGPEFLTYFNYEAQQDKSGLPNDRFSAERPEGSISTLTIQRTEQRDSAMYRCASSPLWGPDYNTGELFFGEGSRLTVL.

The gene calls are TRBV4-3 and TRBJ2-1; D might be TRBD1 (6 bases). Trimming took off 2 bases at V and 5 bases at J, with 10 bases between the two ends. Germline lookup yields CDR1 LGHNA and CDR2 YSLEER. This CDR3 has 14 amino acids. This CDR3 is CASSQTWTDNEQFF. Here the CDR3 DNA reads TGCGCCAGCAGCCAAACTTGGACAGACAATGAGCAGTTCTTC.

The CDR3 bases are TGTGCCAGCAGCCAAGAGGCGGGGGCATACAATGAGCAGTTCTTC. Translating it yields CASSQEAGAYNEQFF. The chain combines TRBV4-2 with TRBJ2-1, with D tentatively TRBD2 (7 bases). The CDR3 covers 15 residues. Trimming removed 0 bases from V and 4 bases from J, with 10 bases in between. CDR1 is LGHNA, CDR2 YNFKEQ, per germline.

This clone occurred once. The chain combines TRBV5-1 with TRBJ1-2; D is unclear. From germline, CDR1 is SGHRS and CDR2 YFSETQ. Trimming shortened V by 4 bases and J by 4 bases, and 14 bases separated the two germline ends. The CDR3 totals 14 residues. In nucleotides, the CDR3 is TGCGCCAGCAGCACCCCGCACAGTGCCTATGGCTACACCTTC. It codes for CASSTPHSAYGYTF.

CDR3 region: CASSQGRDSYEQYF. The CDR3 coding sequence is TGCGCCAGCAGCCAAGGCCGGGACAGTTACGAGCAGTACTTC. The V gene is TRBV4-3, the J gene TRBJ2-7, with 7 bases that match TRBD1. This CDR3 is 14 amino acids long. V trimming: 1 base; J trimming: 4 bases; junction bases outside the gene matches: 4. Germline V gene data show CDR1 as LGHNA and CDR2 as YSLEER.

The chain employs TRBV7-9 and TRBJ2-5, with 7 bases fitting TRBD1. This CDR3 spans 14 amino acids. Germline CDR1 reads SEHNR; CDR2 reads FQNEAQ (reference sequence). Trimming cost V 2 bases and J 5 bases; bases outside gene matches: 5. CDR3 coding DNA: TGTGCCAGCAGCTTATCCACAGGGGTTGAGACCCAGTACTTC. Amino acid sequence: CASSLSTGVETQYF.

J is TRBJ2-7 and V is TRBV10-3; 11 bases align to TRBD1. CDR1 and CDR2 (germline): ENHRY, SYGVKD. V was pared by 7 bases and J by 5 bases, with 7 bases of the junction left unmatched. This CDR3 is 14 amino acids long. CDR3 bases: TGTGCCATCACCCGGAAGGGACAGGGGGACGAGCAGTACTTC. Translated, it gives CAITRKGQGDEQYF.

V and J are TRBV12-3 or TRBV12-4 and TRBJ2-7; tentative D call: TRBD2 (5 bases). The V and J ends lost 3 bases and 5 bases respectively, with 8 bases between them. The CDR3 is 12 amino acids. CDR3: CASSFSSHEQYF. CDR3 sequence (DNA): TGTGCCAGCAGTTTTTCTAGCCACGAGCAGTACTTC.

This sequence joins TRBV5-1 and TRBJ1-1; maybe TRBD1 (5 bases). Trimming left V 4 bases short and J 6 bases short, with 10 bases between. Germline V gives CDR1 SGHRS, CDR2 YFSETQ. This CDR3 region has 12 residues. The CDR3 loop is CASSGAGPEAFF. CDR3 nucleotide sequence: TGCGCCAGCAGCGGAGCAGGGCCTGAAGCTTTCTTT.

In DNA form, the CDR3 reads TGTGCCACCAGTGATCTATCGGCAGGGTTGGAGACCCAGTACTTC. Residues: CATSDLSAGLETQYF. V usage is TRBV24-1 and J usage is TRBJ2-5; a possible D gene is TRBD1 (5 bases). The CDR3 totals 15 residues. Trimming took 3 bases from V and 5 from J, leaving 15 bases between them. Germline V gene sequence: CDR1 KGHDR, CDR2 SFDVKD.

DNA for the CDR3: TGTGCCAGCAGTTCCCTCGGTAGCCGGAACACTGAAGCTTTCTTT. Translation: CASSSLGSRNTEAFF. This sequence joins TRBV27 and TRBJ1-1; D gene ambiguous. CDR1 MNHEY and CDR2 SMNVEV come from the germline V gene (reference sequence). The CDR3 length is 15 residues. Deletions cut 4 bases from V and 1 base from J, with 13 bases between.

The rearrangement uses TRBV30 and TRBJ1-1; D call uncertain. Germline V gene data show CDR1 as GTSNPN and CDR2 as SVGIG (reference sequence). CDR3 length: 12 residues. The V and J ends lost 0 bases and 4 bases respectively, with 6 bases between them. DNA of the CDR3: TGTGCCTGGAGTGTGCGGGTCACTGAAGCTTTCTTT. This gives the protein CAWSVRVTEAFF.

The chain has TRBV5-4 and TRBJ1-2; no definite D call. V was cut by 2 bases and J by 3 bases, with 8 bases left in between. Germline CDR1 SGHNT, CDR2 YYREEE (reference sequence). The CDR3 sequence is 13 residues long. The CDR3 nucleotides read TGTGCCAGCAGCTTCGGGGAGCACTATGGCTACACCTTC. This encodes CASSFGEHYGYTF.